Detailed here is one T cell receptor beta chain. The data originate from a study of blood T cell repertoires in COVID-19. Across the study: Sites in the United States, Italy and Spain provided acute and convalescent COVID-19 samples. PBMCs, B-cell-depleted T cells, or T cells provided the cDNA or gDNA that made up the material.

The germline V gene encodes CDR1 SGHTA and CDR2 FQGNSA. This CDR3 has 13 amino acids. The germline V and J ends were trimmed by 3 bases and 4 bases, with 9 bases remaining between them. The authors' processing: Amplification from reference gene primers served as the basis for estimated nucleated cell counts. TCRdb's copy holds only in-frame clones and misses some; the assay was immunoSEQ multiplex PCR. The V and J calls and clone size come from that table; D and trimming were worked out from the DNA. This table has 65,000 to 95,000 clones, 80% appearing once. This clonotype originated in a woman in her thirties or forties with active or convalescent COVID-19. The chain employs TRBV7-2 and TRBJ1-1; possibly TRBD1 for D (5 bases). The sequenced material came from peripheral blood. The CDR3: CASSFGGFTEAFF. The CDR3 DNA follows: TGTGCCAGCAGCTTCGGGGGGTTCACTGAAGCTTTCTTT.